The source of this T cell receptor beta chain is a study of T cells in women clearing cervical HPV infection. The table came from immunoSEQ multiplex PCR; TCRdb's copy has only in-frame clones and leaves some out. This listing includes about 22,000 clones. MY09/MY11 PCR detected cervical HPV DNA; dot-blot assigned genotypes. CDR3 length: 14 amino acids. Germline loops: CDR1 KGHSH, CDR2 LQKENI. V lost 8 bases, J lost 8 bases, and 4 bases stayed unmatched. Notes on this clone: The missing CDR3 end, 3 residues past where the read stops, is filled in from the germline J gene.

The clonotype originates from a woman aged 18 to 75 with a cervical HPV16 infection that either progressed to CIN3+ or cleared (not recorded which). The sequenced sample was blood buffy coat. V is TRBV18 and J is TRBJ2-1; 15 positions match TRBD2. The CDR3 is CASHGLAGGYEQFF. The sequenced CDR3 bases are TGTGCCAGCCACGGACTAGCGGGAGGGTATGAG.